This entry lists 6 T cell receptor beta chains sequenced from one sample in a study of identical twins. Using its own MiXCR run on the 5' RACE reads, TCRdb lists one record per CDR3 protein. The sample has about 1.7 million distinct CDR3 sequences, around a third seen once. Input material: cord blood. The receptors here all came from a newborn girl in good health.

The CDR3 reads CASSPLEFLQFF. The CDR3 region has the DNA TGTGCCAGCTCACCACTCGAGTTTTTGCAGTTCTTC. The chain employs TRBV18 and TRBJ2-1; D gene ambiguous. CDR3 size: 12 residues. CDR1 and CDR2 (germline): KGHSH, LQKENI. V lost 1 base and J 12 bases, leaving 10 bases between the germline ends.

This clonotype was found many times. This chain links TRBV20-1 with TRBJ1-2, with 7 bases identical to TRBD1. Trimming took 0 bases from V and 0 from J; bases not matched to a gene: 1. CDR1 is DFQATT and CDR2 is SNEGSKA in the germline V gene (reference sequence). The CDR3 contains 14 residues. Here the CDR3 DNA reads TGCAGTGCTAGAGATGGGACAGCTAACTATGGCTACACCTTC. This sequence encodes CSARDGTANYGYTF.

To note about this clonotype: A junction end diverges from the germline sequence, so it may reflect a read error. The chain employs TRBV28 and TRBJ2-7; 11 positions agree with TRBD2. Looked up from germline, CDR1 is MDHEN and CDR2 is SYDVKM. This CDR3 contains 15 residues. CDR3 amino acids: CAGSLRLAGFYEQYF. Written as DNA, the CDR3 is TGTGCCGGCAGCCTTAGACTAGCGGGATTCTACGAGCAGTACTTC.

This clonotype was seen only once. V and J are TRBV12-3 or TRBV12-4 and TRBJ2-1, with no clear D. The J call may be incorrect, as the DNA end agrees better with TRBJ2-7. The CDR3 sequence is 13 residues long. In nucleotides, the CDR3 is TGTGCCAGCAGTTTGTACACCTACAATGAGCAGTACTTC. It yields the protein CASSLYTYNEQYF.

CDR3 DNA: TGCAGTGCCTCCGACTACCGGACCTACAATGAGCAGTTCTTC. This sequence encodes CSASDYRTYNEQFF. The chain links TRBV20-1 to TRBJ2-1; possibly TRBD2 for D (5 bases). Trimming pared 6 bases from V and 2 bases from J, leaving 14 bases between. The CDR3 is made up of 14 amino acids. CDR1 DFQATT and CDR2 SNEGSKA come from the germline V gene (reference sequence).

This clonotype has just one count. The junction shows a germline mismatch at one end, possibly a read error. The V and J genes are TRBV13 and TRBJ2-7; D is undetermined. The CDR3 is made up of 14 amino acids. Germline lookup yields CDR1 PRHDT and CDR2 FYEKMQ (reference sequence). CDR3 coding DNA: TGTGCCGGCAGCTTAATCCAGCGAGCCTACGAGCAGTACTTC. Translated: CAGSLIQRAYEQYF.